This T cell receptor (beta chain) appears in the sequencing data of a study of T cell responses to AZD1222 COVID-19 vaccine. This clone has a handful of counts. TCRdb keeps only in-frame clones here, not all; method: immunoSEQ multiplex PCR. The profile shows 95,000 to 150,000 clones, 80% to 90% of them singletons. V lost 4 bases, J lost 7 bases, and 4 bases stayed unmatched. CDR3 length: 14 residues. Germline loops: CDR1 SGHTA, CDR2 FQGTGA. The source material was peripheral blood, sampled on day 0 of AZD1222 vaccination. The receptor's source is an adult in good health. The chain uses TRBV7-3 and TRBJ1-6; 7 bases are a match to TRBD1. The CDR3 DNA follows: TGTGCCAGCAGCTCTCAGGGGGTGAATTCACCCCTCCACTTT. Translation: CASSSQGVNSPLHF.